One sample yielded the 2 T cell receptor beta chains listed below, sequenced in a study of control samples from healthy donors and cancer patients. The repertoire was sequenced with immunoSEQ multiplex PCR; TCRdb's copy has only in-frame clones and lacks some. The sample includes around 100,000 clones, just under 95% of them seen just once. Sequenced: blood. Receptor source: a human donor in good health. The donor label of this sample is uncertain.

The CDR3 region is CASSSTGREQYV. DNA of the CDR3: TGTGCCAGCAGTTCGACAGGGAGGGAGCAGTACGTC. The chain recombines TRBV7-9 with TRBJ2-7; the D gene is possibly TRBD1 (7 bases). The CDR3 extends over 12 amino acids. The germline V and J ends were trimmed by 6 bases and 7 bases, with 13 bases remaining between them. The germline gives CDR1 SEHNR, CDR2 FQNEAQ (reference sequence).

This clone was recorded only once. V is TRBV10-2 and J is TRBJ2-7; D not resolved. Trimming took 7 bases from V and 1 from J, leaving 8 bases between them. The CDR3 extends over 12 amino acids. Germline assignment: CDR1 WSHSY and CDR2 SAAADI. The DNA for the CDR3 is TGCGCCAGCATGGGAAATTCCTACGAGCAGTACTTC. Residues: CASMGNSYEQYF.